Listed below are T cell receptor beta chains from one sample, sequenced in a study of Graves' ophthalmopathy and Graves' hyperthyroidism. TCRdb fed the multiplex PCR reads into MiXCR, producing one record per CDR3 protein. The sample has some 370,000 distinct CDR3 sequences; 15% to 20% are singletons. Sequencing used peripheral blood. These receptor sequences come from an adult woman with stable Graves' hyperthyroidism. Both conserved end residues are part of each CDR3. Each record gives: CDR3 protein, V gene.

CDR3aa: CATSDRGRTGQETQYF
v_gene: TRBV24-1

CDR3aa: CASKAGIPYEQYF
v_gene: TRBV2

CDR3aa: CASSGTGGYQPQHF
v_gene: TRBV7-2

CDR3aa: CASSRLNQPQHF
v_gene: TRBV28

CDR3aa: CASSSLVAGPQETQYF
v_gene: TRBV6-2/TRBV6-3

CDR3aa: CASSLTSTVSNTEAFF
v_gene: TRBV28

CDR3aa: CASSLRGGLAKNIQYF
v_gene: TRBV12-3/TRBV12-4

CDR3aa: CASGLVPDRRAFF
v_gene: TRBV12-5

CDR3aa: CASSHGGAEQYF
v_gene: TRBV7-3

CDR3aa: CASSLTGPSSYEQYF
v_gene: TRBV28

CDR3aa: CASRPRTGGNYEQYF
v_gene: TRBV5-1

CDR3aa: CASKTAGGETQYF
v_gene: TRBV28

CDR3aa: CASSGQRATEAFF
v_gene: TRBV6-1

CDR3aa: CAIKPRQGENTEAFF
v_gene: TRBV10-3

CDR3aa: CASSLAGLAGGRRTDTQYF
v_gene: TRBV5-1

CDR3aa: CASSISLGETQYF
v_gene: TRBV7-2

CDR3aa: CASSSPPGTEAFF
v_gene: TRBV13

CDR3aa: CASTGDGELFF
v_gene: TRBV19

CDR3aa: CASSPPDDRNYGYTF
v_gene: TRBV18

CDR3aa: CASSGETDYEQYF
v_gene: TRBV12-3/TRBV12-4

CDR3aa: CASEDRGFYEQYF
v_gene: TRBV2

CDR3aa: CSVLNRGSNTEAFF
v_gene: TRBV29-1

CDR3aa: CASSGTSGGYEQYF
v_gene: TRBV7-2

CDR3aa: CASSLVFVNQPQHF
v_gene: TRBV7-2

CDR3aa: CASSVGGWNTGELFF
v_gene: TRBV9

CDR3aa: CSVERPLQNTEAFF
v_gene: TRBV29-1

CDR3aa: CASSFPKEGPYEQYF
v_gene: TRBV5-1

CDR3aa: CSARDPRGVAGGEVYEQYF
v_gene: TRBV20-1

CDR3aa: CAISESRAYEQYF
v_gene: TRBV10-3

CDR3aa: CASRGTSGSLGANVLTF
v_gene: TRBV2

CDR3aa: CASSLLAGGPGGELFF
v_gene: TRBV28

CDR3aa: CASSRKQGPYEQYF
v_gene: TRBV5-5

CDR3aa: CASSLAAEDYEQYF
v_gene: TRBV11-1

CDR3aa: CASNAEPYQETQYF
v_gene: TRBV28

CDR3aa: CASSQDLRGGELFF
v_gene: TRBV4-1

CDR3aa: CASSLHPRETQYF
v_gene: TRBV7-8

CDR3aa: CASSSPGGPNEQYF
v_gene: TRBV13

CDR3aa: CATSRDGGSETQYF
v_gene: TRBV15

CDR3aa: CASSSGQQDGYGYTF
v_gene: TRBV7-2

CDR3aa: CAWSQGQLNTEAFF
v_gene: TRBV30

CDR3aa: CSVEEQTGLHYEQYF
v_gene: TRBV29-1

CDR3aa: CASSLRVTYEQYF
v_gene: TRBV27

CDR3aa: CASSWTGRSTEAFF
v_gene: TRBV2

CDR3aa: CASSLAGSSSYNEQFF
v_gene: TRBV5-1